This entry lists 3 T cell receptor beta chains sequenced from one sample in a study of regulatory T cells in long-lasting Graves disease. The TCR beta library used iRepertoire HTBI primers with Arm-PCR amplification of CDR3. Via MiXCR, TCRdb re-called the multiplex PCR reads, giving one row per CDR3 protein. The top ten clones hold about 29% of a sample with roughly 300,000 distinct CDR3 sequences, around a fifth of them seen once. Regarding time point: persistent/refractory GD, antithyroid drugs over 5 years with positive TRAb. Preparation of the TCR library used RNA extracted from PBMCs. Material: peripheral blood mononuclear cells (PBMCs), obtained when the disease was refractory, from a patient treated with antithyroid drugs. The receptors were gathered from a female donor with Graves disease.

This clonotype was seen a few times. A single base separates this from a much larger clone, so it may be a read error. This chain joins TRBV7-9 and TRBJ2-7; D uncertain. Germline-derived CDR1 and CDR2 are SEHNR and FQNEAQ (reference sequence). Trimming left V 4 bases short and J 2 bases short, with 6 bases between. This CDR3 region has 12 residues. The CDR3 bases are TGTGCCAGCAGCTCTGCCCCCTACGAGCAGTACTTC. It encodes CASSSAPYEQYF.

The chain recombines TRBV3-1 with TRBJ2-3, with TRBD2 matching over 8 bases. Trimming at V came to 5 bases and at J to 6 bases, leaving 16 bases not matched to a gene. The CDR3 spans 17 residues. CDR1 and CDR2 (germline): LGHDT, YNNKEL (reference sequence). The CDR3 is CASSTGTSFSWSDTQYF. DNA of the CDR3: TGTGCCAGCAGCACCGGGACTAGTTTCTCCTGGTCGGATACGCAGTATTTT.

This clonotype was picked up a small number of times. CDR3 sequence (DNA): TGTGCCAGCAGCTTAAACTTTGGGCAGAGACAAGAGACCCAGTACTTC. This gives the protein CASSLNFGQRQETQYF. The chain recombines TRBV7-9 with TRBJ2-5, with D unresolved. With 2 bases removed from V and 2 bases from J, the gap between germline ends came to 15 bases. There are 16 residues in the CDR3. Germline V gene data show CDR1 as SEHNR and CDR2 as FQNEAQ (reference sequence).